The rows below give T cell receptor beta chains drawn from one sample of a study of OX40 agonist ivuxolimab in advanced cancers. Assay: immunoSEQ multiplex PCR; the TCRdb copy retains only in-frame clones and omits some. The sample has some 42,000 clones; 85% to 90% are singletons. This specimen was CD4+ or CD8+ T cells sorted from blood, taken in a trial of the OX40 agonist ivuxolimab. The receptor source for this set is an adult with an advanced solid tumor such as melanoma, head and neck, liver or kidney cancer. Each CDR3 is given with its conserved first and last residue. A D gene is named only where the DNA matches it firmly. Only part of the rows carry a size: once, few, many, or a class if the clone is expanded.

TRBV5-1,-,-,TRBJ2-2,CASSLTGTPNTGELFF,TGCGCCAGCAGCTTAACCGGGACACCGAACACCGGGGAGCTGTTTTTT
TRBV5-1,-,-,TRBJ1-1,CASSLEGGYTEAFF,TGCGCCAGCAGCTTGGAAGGTGGGTACACTGAAGCTTTCTTT
TRBV12-5,-,once,TRBJ1-1,CASGLPRTFPNTEAFF,TGTGCTAGTGGTTTGCCCCGGACTTTTCCGAACACTGAAGCTTTCTTT
TRBV2,-,-,TRBJ2-1,CASSPRPTKNNEQFF,TGTGCCAGCAGCCCCCGTCCGACAAAGAATAATGAGCAGTTCTTC
TRBV7-2,-,-,TRBJ2-5,CASSPQGETQYF,TGTGCCAGCAGCCCGCAGGGAGAGACCCAGTACTTC
TRBV27,TRBD1,-,TRBJ2-7,CASSWDRVSYEQYF,TGTGCCAGCAGCTGGGACAGGGTCTCCTACGAGCAGTACTTC
TRBV10-2,TRBD2,-,TRBJ2-3,CASILGLAGGLDTQYF,TGCGCCAGCATTCTCGGACTAGCGGGAGGATTAGATACGCAGTATTTT
TRBV9,TRBD1,-,TRBJ2-7,CASSVAPGGVYEQYF,TGTGCCAGCAGCGTAGCCCCAGGGGGCGTATACGAGCAGTACTTC
TRBV6-1,TRBD1,-,TRBJ2-3,CASSGGQGSADTQYF,TGTGCCAGCAGTGGGGGACAGGGGAGCGCAGATACGCAGTATTTT
TRBV6-7,-,-,TRBJ1-1,CASPNRAATEAFF,TGTGCCAGCCCCAACAGGGCGGCCACTGAAGCTTTCTTT
TRBV20-1,-,few,TRBJ1-1,CSARENTEAFF,TGCAGTGCTAGAGAGAACACTGAAGCTTTCTTT
TRBV6-5,-,once,TRBJ1-2,CASSYDGLYGYTF,TGTGCCAGCAGTTACGACGGTCTCTATGGCTACACCTTC
TRBV6-6,TRBD1,-,TRBJ1-2,CASSSQGASYGYTF,TGTGCCAGCAGTAGTCAGGGGGCTAGCTATGGCTACACCTTC
TRBV2,TRBD1,-,TRBJ2-1,CASSEAPGQGPSYNEQFF,TGTGCCAGCAGTGAAGCTCCGGGACAGGGTCCCTCCTACAATGAGCAGTTCTTC
TRBV7-2,-,-,TRBJ2-3,CASSFAGTLTDTQYF,TGTGCCAGCAGCTTCGCCGGGACCCTCACAGATACGCAGTATTTT
TRBV7-2,-,-,TRBJ1-4,CASSFSGGRFQEKLFF,TGTGCCAGCAGCTTCAGTGGGGGGCGCTTCCAGGAAAAACTGTTTTTT
TRBV6-5,-,-,TRBJ2-6,CASSFRPGANVLTF,TGTGCCAGCAGCTTCCGTCCTGGGGCCAACGTCCTGACTTTC
TRBV6-5,-,-,TRBJ1-1,CASSYGVRTEAFF,TGTGCCAGCAGTTACGGGGTACGGACTGAAGCTTTCTTT
TRBV6-1,-,-,TRBJ2-7,CASQDGSVGEQYF,TGTGCCAGCCAGGATGGGTCAGTAGGGGAGCAGTACTTC
TRBV6-6,-,-,TRBJ2-7,CASSWQGNDEQYF,TGTGCCAGCAGTTGGCAGGGCAATGACGAGCAGTACTTC
TRBV27,TRBD2,-,TRBJ2-5,CASSLSRKGLVGNREETQYF,TGTGCCAGCAGTTTATCGAGGAAAGGACTAGTCGGTAACAGAGAAGAGACCCAGTACTTC
TRBV7-8,-,-,TRBJ2-2,CASSYQTGELFF,TGTGCCAGCAGTTACCAAACCGGGGAGCTGTTTTTT
TRBV4-3,TRBD2,-,TRBJ2-7,CASSQEERGGLEQYF,TGCGCCAGCAGCCAAGAGGAACGGGGGGGCCTGGAGCAGTACTTC
TRBV5-8,-,-,TRBJ2-6,CASSFHSGANVLTF,TGTGCCAGCAGCTTTCACTCTGGGGCCAACGTCCTGACTTTC
TRBV5-1,TRBD2,few,TRBJ2-3,CASSLGTSGTTDTQYF,TGCGCCAGCAGCTTGGGGACTAGCGGGACAACAGATACGCAGTATTTT